This TCR beta chain was documented in a study of a mutant IDH1 vaccine in newly diagnosed glioma. About the research overall: Patients, over weeks 1, 3, 5, 7, 11, 15, 19 and 23, received a total of eight vaccinations. The treated group averaged around 40 years old and was 62.5% male, around 38% female.

Using immunoSEQ multiplex PCR, the repertoire was profiled, and TCRdb retains in-frame clones only, with some absent. The sample includes 20,000 to 30,000 clones, around 79% of them seen just once. Germline CDR1 and CDR2: SGHDN and FVKESK. The V gene end was trimmed by 6 bases and the J gene end by 5 bases; junction bases not matched to a gene: 7. The CDR3 runs 13 residues. Turning to this clone: Antigen specificity is unknown.

The time point: week 11, during vaccination. Each dose of the vaccine consisted of 300 ug of mutant IDH1 20-mer peptide, with topical imiquimod. The sequencing here drew on PBMCs, taken from a glioma patient whose treatment included an IDH1 peptide vaccine. The V and J genes are TRBV14 and TRBJ2-7; 7 positions match TRBD2. This receptor was identified in a man aged 40-55 years with glioma. The CDR3 is CASRESGTHEQYF. For the CDR3, the DNA is TGTGCCAGCAGGGAGAGCGGGACCCACGAGCAGTACTTC.